The rows below give T cell receptor beta chains drawn from one sample of a study of high-grade serous ovarian cancer treatment subgroups. Some clones are missing from TCRdb's copy, which holds only in-frame ones; the method was immunoSEQ multiplex PCR. Of 30,000 or so clones listed, around 84% are singletons. Sequenced sample: tumor tissue. These receptors were taken from a human donor with high-grade serous ovarian cancer. Both conserved end residues are part of each CDR3. The order of the fields is V gene, clone size, J gene, D gene, CDR3 protein, CDR3 DNA. A D gene is named only where the DNA matches it firmly. Clone size is given for some rows only: seen once, a few or many times, or a class if the clone is expanded.

TRBV5-5,-,TRBJ1-2,TRBD1,CASSPSGGRYGYTF,TGTGCCAGCAGCCCCTCAGGGGGCCGCTATGGCTACACCTTC
TRBV7-9,-,TRBJ2-7,-,CASSLALGTPGEQYF,TGTGCCAGCAGCTTAGCTTTAGGTACTCCTGGGGAGCAGTACTTC
TRBV9,once,TRBJ1-2,-,CASSQTGNYGYTF,TGTGCCAGCAGCCAAACAGGGAACTATGGCTACACCTTC
TRBV6-5,few,TRBJ1-1,-,CASSSEAGWGTEAFF,TGTGCCAGCAGTTCAGAGGCAGGGTGGGGCACTGAAGCTTTCTTT
TRBV6-4,-,TRBJ1-1,TRBD1,CASARTGMNTEAFF,TGTGCCAGCGCGCGGACAGGGATGAACACTGAAGCTTTCTTT
TRBV30,-,TRBJ2-2,TRBD2,CAWSVLAGNTGELFF,TGTGCCTGGAGTGTACTAGCGGGGAACACCGGGGAGCTGTTTTTT
TRBV5-1,-,TRBJ2-1,-,CASSLVVGSNEQFF,TGCGCCAGCAGCTTGGTCGTGGGGAGCAATGAGCAGTTCTTC
TRBV27,-,TRBJ2-1,-,CASSLQGITYNEQFF,TGTGCCAGCAGTCTTCAGGGCATAACATACAATGAGCAGTTCTTC
TRBV29-1,-,TRBJ2-1,TRBD2,CSAKRELRNEQFF,TGCAGTGCAAAGCGGGAGCTCAGAAATGAGCAGTTCTTC
TRBV7-9,-,TRBJ2-7,-,CASSSGEHYEQYF,TGTGCCAGCAGCTCGGGGGAGCACTACGAGCAGTACTTC
TRBV28,-,TRBJ2-7,-,CATKGSQGYEQYF,TGTGCCACCAAGGGCAGCCAAGGCTACGAGCAGTACTTC
TRBV30,-,TRBJ1-3,-,CAWTRAGNTIYF,TGTGCCTGGACCAGGGCTGGAAACACCATATATTTT
TRBV19,-,TRBJ2-3,TRBD2,CASSVRREMTDTQYF,TGTGCCAGTAGTGTCAGGCGGGAGATGACAGATACGCAGTATTTT
TRBV6-5,-,TRBJ2-7,-,CASKGRLSSYEQYF,TGTGCCAGCAAAGGACGGCTGAGCTCCTACGAGCAGTACTTC
TRBV21-1,-,TRBJ2-1,-,CASAINFRESYEQFF,TGTGCCAGCGCGATAAATTTCCGGGAGTCCTATGAGCAGTTCTTC
TRBV28,-,TRBJ2-5,-,CASRGTAEAETQYF,TGTGCCAGCAGGGGGACTGCCGAGGCGGAGACCCAGTACTTC
TRBV7-9,-,TRBJ1-4,-,CASSLGFRFNEKLFF,TGTGCCAGCAGCTTAGGATTCCGGTTTAATGAAAAACTGTTTTTT
TRBV5-6,-,TRBJ1-5,TRBD1,CASSLAADREYQPQHF,TGTGCCAGCAGCTTGGCGGCGGACAGGGAGTACCAGCCCCAGCATTTT
TRBV7-2,-,TRBJ2-5,-,CASSLGGYAETQYF,TGTGCCAGCAGCTTAGGAGGGTACGCAGAGACCCAGTACTTC
TRBV6-4,-,TRBJ2-3,-,CASSNWIGTLGLVTDTQYF,TGTGCCAGCAGTAATTGGATAGGTACGCTAGGCTTGGTCACAGATACGCAGTATTTT
TRBV19,-,TRBJ1-2,-,CASTIGRGASYGYTF,TGTGCCAGTACCATAGGCCGGGGGGCAAGCTATGGCTACACCTTC
TRBV5-1,-,TRBJ1-2,-,CASSLDQGYGYTF,TGCGCCAGCAGCTTGGACCAGGGGTATGGCTACACCTTC
TRBV5-5,-,TRBJ2-3,-,CASSLTKYTDTQYF,TGTGCCAGCAGCTTGACAAAATACACAGATACGCAGTATTTT
TRBV18,-,TRBJ2-6,TRBD2,CASSPPGGDTGANVLTF,TGTGCCAGCTCACCACCGGGAGGGGATACTGGGGCCAACGTCCTGACTTTC
TRBV19,-,TRBJ1-5,-,CASSSIPSNQPQHF,TGTGCCAGTAGTTCTATCCCTAGCAATCAGCCCCAGCATTTT
TRBV20-1,-,TRBJ1-2,-,CSASNYGYTF,TGCAGTGCTAGTAACTATGGCTACACCTTC
TRBV18,-,TRBJ2-5,TRBD1,CASSLSRDRGRKDSQYF,TGTGCCAGCTCCCTTTCCCGGGACAGGGGGAGGAAAGACTCCCAGTACTTC
TRBV11-2,-,TRBJ2-7,-,CASSPLPRGIKYF,TGTGCCAGCAGCCCCCTTCCACGCGGAATTAAGTACTTC
TRBV28,-,TRBJ2-1,-,CASSPYNEQFF,TGTGCCAGCAGTCCGTACAATGAGCAGTTCTTC
TRBV18,few,TRBJ2-3,-,CASSPPFDRSRNTQYF,TGTGCCAGCTCACCACCATTCGACAGGTCGAGAAATACGCAGTATTTT
TRBV20-1,-,TRBJ1-2,-,CSAPGRGGYTF,TGCAGTGCACCTGGCCGGGGGGGCTACACCTTC
TRBV25-1,-,TRBJ2-6,-,CASSEQGITSGANVLTF,TGTGCCAGCAGTGAACAGGGTATTACCTCTGGGGCCAACGTCCTGACTTTC
TRBV7-2,-,TRBJ1-3,TRBD1,CASSLYLTGAGNTIYF,TGTGCCAGCAGCTTATATCTCACAGGGGCAGGAAACACCATATATTTT
TRBV5-1,-,TRBJ1-1,TRBD1,CASSPTGDTEAFF,TGCGCCAGCAGCCCAACAGGGGACACTGAAGCTTTCTTT
TRBV10-3,-,TRBJ2-6,TRBD1,CAISNTGQGSGANVLTF,TGTGCCATCAGTAATACGGGACAGGGGTCTGGGGCCAACGTCCTGACTTTC
TRBV29-1,-,TRBJ2-7,-,CSVEWAGHEQYF,TGCAGCGTTGAATGGGCAGGGCACGAGCAGTACTTC
TRBV7-9,-,TRBJ2-3,-,CASSFSRDTDTQYF,TGTGCCAGCAGTTTCTCTCGGGACACAGATACGCAGTATTTT
TRBV10-3,-,TRBJ2-1,TRBD2,CAISERGLAEQFF,TGTGCCATCAGTGAGAGGGGACTAGCTGAGCAGTTCTTC
TRBV27,-,TRBJ2-7,-,CASSLTPQGEQYF,TGTGCCAGCAGTTTAACCCCCCAGGGCGAGCAGTACTTC
TRBV9,-,TRBJ1-3,-,CASSPSQGNTIYF,TGTGCCAGCAGCCCTAGTCAGGGGAACACCATATATTTT
TRBV29-1,-,TRBJ1-2,-,CSVEDRGHPNGYTF,TGCAGCGTTGAAGACAGGGGACACCCGAATGGCTACACCTTC
TRBV27,few,TRBJ1-4,-,CASSPRQRTNEKLFF,TGTGCCAGCAGTCCTCGACAGAGAACTAATGAAAAACTGTTTTTT
TRBV7-9,-,TRBJ2-2,TRBD1,CASSHRGPDAGELFF,TGTGCCAGCAGTCACAGGGGGCCCGACGCCGGGGAGCTGTTTTTT
TRBV6-5,-,TRBJ1-3,-,CASSFRLSGNTIYF,TGTGCCAGCAGTTTCAGGCTCTCTGGAAACACCATATATTTT